What follows are 25 T cell receptor beta chains derived from one specimen sequenced in a study of siplizumab effects on memory and regulatory T cells. Libraries were prepared by immunoSEQ multiplex PCR; TCRdb keeps only in-frame clonotypes and omits some of them. The sample lists 90,000 to 120,000 clones, over 90% occurring once. Material for sequencing was Tregs sorted from blood. The receptors shown here come from a human donor in good health.

The rearrangement uses TRBV2 and TRBJ2-6, with D hard to call. The V gene's germline CDR1 is SNHLY and CDR2 FYNNEI. Trimming stripped 7 bases from V and 2 bases from J, with 12 bases between. The CDR3 loop spans 15 amino acids. The chain's CDR3 is CASTARATGANVLTF. As DNA, the CDR3 is TGTGCCAGCACGGCAAGGGCAACTGGGGCCAACGTCCTGACTTTC.

The chain has TRBV2 and TRBJ1-1; no clear D. V lost 5 bases and J lost 1, with 5 bases in between. Germline CDR1 reads SNHLY; CDR2 reads FYNNEI. The CDR3 sequence is 12 residues long. Here the CDR3 DNA reads TGTGCCAGCAGTCGGTCGAACACTGAAGCTTTCTTT. Residues: CASSRSNTEAFF.

This clone was recorded once. The V and J genes are TRBV7-2 and TRBJ2-3; D may be TRBD2 (7 bases). The V end was cut by 5 bases, the J end by 6 bases, with 12 bases between. Germline lookup yields CDR1 SGHTA and CDR2 FQGNSA. The CDR3 spans 13 residues. CDR3 sequence reads: CASSKQGGDTQYF. In DNA, the CDR3 is TGTGCCAGCAGCAAACAGGGAGGGGATACGCAGTATTTT. Looking up the rest from reference TRBV7-2 and TRBJ2-3 gives the full variable domain: GAGVSQSPSNKVTEKGKDVELRCDPISGHTALYWYRQSLGQGLEFLIYFQGNSAPDKSGLPSDRFSAERTGGSVSTLTIQRTQQEDSAVYLCASSKQGGDTQYFGPGTRLTVL.

The gene calls are TRBV2 and TRBJ2-3; D is perhaps TRBD1 or TRBD2 (5 bases each). Germline CDR1 and CDR2: SNHLY and FYNNEI. This CDR3 is 15 amino acids long. V was shortened by 8 bases and J by 2 bases, with 17 bases between the two germline ends. CDR3 sequence reads: CASREGRRFTDTQYF. The CDR3 DNA reads TGTGCCAGCCGAGAGGGGCGTAGATTCACAGATACGCAGTATTTT. Supplemented by reference TRBV2 and TRBJ2-3, the full variable domain reads EPEVTQTPSHQVTQMGQEVILRCVPISNHLYFYWYRQILGQKVEFLVSFYNNEISEKSEIFDDQFSVERPDGSNFTLKIRSTKLEDSAMYFCASREGRRFTDTQYFGPGTRLTVL.

The chain employs TRBV6-6 and TRBJ2-1, with a tentative D call TRBD2 (5 bases). CDR1 and CDR2 from the germline V gene are MNHNY and SVGAGI (reference sequence). Trimming took off 2 bases at V and 0 bases at J, with 5 bases between the two ends. There are 14 residues in the CDR3. The CDR3 reads CASSYRDSYNEQFF. CDR3 in DNA: TGTGCCAGCAGTTACCGGGACTCCTACAATGAGCAGTTCTTC.

The V call is TRBV5-1, the J call TRBJ2-5; the match to TRBD2 covers 9 bases. Trimming at V came to 5 bases and at J to 2 bases, leaving 7 bases not matched to a gene. Looked up from germline, CDR1 is SGHRS and CDR2 is YFSETQ. This CDR3 region has 15 residues. DNA of the CDR3: TGCGCCAGCAGTTTTAGCGGGGGCCGACAAGAGACCCAGTACTTC. Protein sequence: CASSFSGGRQETQYF.

The gene calls are TRBV5-6 and TRBJ1-1; no clear D. Trimming took off 0 bases at V and 3 bases at J, with 9 bases between the two ends. CDR3 length equals 14 residues. The V gene's germline CDR1 is SGHDT and CDR2 YYEEEE. The CDR3 loop reads CASSLAGLDTEAFF. DNA for the CDR3: TGTGCCAGCAGCTTGGCCGGTCTGGACACTGAAGCTTTCTTT.

The chain joins TRBV4-3 to TRBJ1-5, with unresolved D. The CDR3 has 15 residues. The V and J ends lost 0 bases and 3 bases respectively, with 9 bases between them. Germline V CDR1 and CDR2: LGHNA, YSLEER. As DNA, the CDR3 is TGCGCCAGCAGCCAAGATCCGGGCGCCAATCAGCCCCAGCATTTT. It codes for CASSQDPGANQPQHF.

The chain combines TRBV28 with TRBJ2-5; 8 bases line up with TRBD1. Losses at the gene ends were 6 bases for V and 5 bases for J; bases not matched to a gene: 5. From germline, CDR1 is MDHEN and CDR2 SYDVKM. The CDR3 is made up of 13 amino acids. The CDR3 nucleotides read TGTGCCAGCAGAGCGGACAGGGTGGAGACCCAGTACTTC. Translated, it gives CASRADRVETQYF.

The rearrangement joins TRBV6-6 to TRBJ2-1; 8 nucleotides match TRBD1. The V segment lost 2 bases and the J segment 8 bases; nucleotides outside the gene matches: 8. CDR3 length equals 15 residues. From germline, CDR1 is MNHNY and CDR2 SVGAGI (reference sequence). Written as DNA, the CDR3 is TGTGCCAGCAGTTACCCTATGGACAGGGAGCATGAGCAGTTCTTC. Its protein is CASSYPMDREHEQFF.

The V call is TRBV14, the J call TRBJ2-3; no firm D call. The germline V gene has CDR1 SGHDN and CDR2 FVKESK. The V and J ends lost 2 bases and 4 bases respectively, with 7 bases between them. The length of the CDR3 is 13 residues. This CDR3 is CASSQNIADTQYF. The CDR3 nucleotides read TGTGCCAGCAGCCAAAACATAGCAGATACGCAGTATTTT.

This chain connects TRBV10-3 to TRBJ2-7; a possible D gene is TRBD2 (5 bases). Germline V gene data show CDR1 as ENHRY and CDR2 as SYGVKD. Trimming left V 5 bases short and J 5 bases short, with 16 bases between. The CDR3 contains 14 residues. The CDR3 sequence: CAISPGSRLHEQYF. CDR3 bases: TGTGCCATCAGTCCGGGAAGTCGTCTGCACGAGCAGTACTTC.

The chain employs TRBV5-1 and TRBJ2-5; 12 bases are a match to TRBD2. The CDR3 covers 15 residues. Germline lookup yields CDR1 SGHRS and CDR2 YFSETQ. The V segment lost 3 bases and the J segment 4 bases; nucleotides outside the gene matches: 4. CDR3 DNA sequence: TGCGCCAGCAGCTCTAGCGGGGGGGTAGGAGAGACCCAGTACTTC. Protein sequence: CASSSSGGVGETQYF.

V usage is TRBV7-9 and J usage is TRBJ1-4, with TRBD1 identical over 9 bases. The V segment lost 0 bases and the J segment 0 bases; nucleotides outside the gene matches: 5. This CDR3 has 18 amino acids. CDR1 is SEHNR and CDR2 is FQNEAQ in the germline V gene (reference sequence). The CDR3 DNA is TGTGCCAGCAGCTTAGCCGGGACAGGGCGGCCAACTAATGAAAAACTGTTTTTT. Translation: CASSLAGTGRPTNEKLFF.

The chain links TRBV28 to TRBJ2-7; possibly TRBD2 for D (6 bases). This CDR3 has 14 amino acids. Trimming removed 2 bases at V and 4 bases at J, with 12 bases between. Germline V gene sequence: CDR1 MDHEN, CDR2 SYDVKM. This CDR3 reads CASSLRGGRYEQYF. The CDR3 DNA is TGTGCCAGCAGTTTAAGGGGTGGGAGGTACGAGCAGTACTTC.

The genes are TRBV29-1 and TRBJ2-2; the D gene is possibly TRBD1 (6 bases). The CDR3 spans 13 residues. Trimming took off 6 bases at V and 1 base at J, with 9 bases between the two ends. CDR1 is SQVTM and CDR2 is ANQGSEA in the germline V gene. The DNA for the CDR3 is TGCAGCGTGACGGGACAGAACACCGGGGAGCTGTTTTTT. It is translated as CSVTGQNTGELFF.

The chain has TRBV10-3 and TRBJ2-1; the match to TRBD2 covers 7 bases. The CDR3 has 13 residues. The V and J ends lost 6 bases and 10 bases, in that order; junction bases with no gene match: 9. Germline V gives CDR1 ENHRY, CDR2 SYGVKD. CDR3 DNA: TGTGCCATCAGGAGGGGACTACCGGACGAGCAGTTCTTC. Translation: CAIRRGLPDEQFF.

The gene calls are TRBV19 and TRBJ1-1; a possible D gene is TRBD1 (5 bases). The CDR3 length is 14 residues. Germline V CDR1 and CDR2: LNHDA, SQIVND (reference sequence). V was clipped by 3 bases and J by 4 bases, with 12 bases between them. The CDR3 DNA sequence: TGTGCCAGTAGTATTTGGGGGTTAGGCACTGAAGCTTTCTTT. Encoded protein: CASSIWGLGTEAFF.

This rearrangement joins TRBV5-1 to TRBJ2-1; 9 bases align to TRBD2. CDR3 size: 15 residues. V shed 0 bases, J shed 2 bases, and the junction held 0 bases outside the gene matches. Germline CDR1 is SGHRS and CDR2 is YFSETQ. The CDR3 nucleotides are TGCGCCAGCAGCTTGGGCGGGAGGGCCTACAATGAGCAGTTCTTC. This encodes CASSLGGRAYNEQFF.

The rearrangement links TRBV6-5 to TRBJ2-7; D is uncertain. The CDR3 is 14 residues long. Trimming removed 0 bases from V and 5 bases from J, with 11 bases in between. Germline lookup yields CDR1 MNHEY and CDR2 SVGAGI. CDR3 nucleotide sequence: TGTGCCAGCAGTTACTCGAATCTGAGAGACGAGCAGTACTTC. Amino acid sequence: CASSYSNLRDEQYF.

The rearrangement links TRBV6-1 to TRBJ1-2; D gene ambiguous. CDR1 and CDR2 from the germline V gene are MNHNS and SASEGT. Trimming took off 4 bases at V and 8 bases at J, with 11 bases between the two ends. The CDR3 spans 12 residues. The chain's CDR3 is CASSGAGRGYTF. The CDR3 bases are TGTGCCAGCAGTGGGGCCGGGCGGGGCTACACCTTC.

As regards this clone: Other nucleotide sequences in the sample specify the same CDR3. The chain carries TRBV11-3 and TRBJ2-1; TRBD2 matches 10 bases. Germline V CDR1 and CDR2: SGHNT, YENEEA. Trimming took 4 bases from V and 0 from J; bases not matched to a gene: 3. This CDR3 is built from 16 residues. For the CDR3, the DNA is TGTGCCAGCAGCTCGAGACTAGCGGGCTCCTACAATGAGCAGTTCTTC. Encoded protein: CASSSRLAGSYNEQFF. Supplemented by reference TRBV11-3 and TRBJ2-1, the full variable domain reads EAGVVQSPRYKIIEKKQPVAFWCNPISGHNTLYWYLQNLGQGPELLIRYENEEAVDDSQLPKDRFSAERLKGVDSTLKIQPAELGDSAVYLCASSSRLAGSYNEQFFGPGTRLTVL.

This rearrangement joins TRBV5-1 to TRBJ1-2, with 8 bases identical to TRBD1. CDR3 length: 17 residues. In germline, CDR1 is SGHRS, CDR2 YFSETQ. The ends lost 0 bases at V and 2 bases at J; junction bases unmatched: 9. The CDR3: CASSLDGTGIGNYGYTF. The CDR3 DNA reads as TGCGCCAGCAGCTTGGACGGGACAGGCATAGGCAACTATGGCTACACCTTC.

CDR3 nucleotide sequence: TGCGCCAGCAGCCAAGGTAATCCGGCAGGAGGATATGGCTACACCTTC. Translating it yields CASSQGNPAGGYGYTF. J is TRBJ1-2 and V is TRBV4-1; D is ambiguous. This CDR3 has 16 residues. Trimming removed 1 base from V and 5 bases from J, with 17 bases in between. The germline V gene has CDR1 MGHRA and CDR2 YSYEKL.

The chain employs TRBV14 and TRBJ2-7, with D perhaps assigned TRBD1 or TRBD2 (5 bases each). Germline assignment: CDR1 SGHDN and CDR2 FVKESK. Trimming took off 4 bases at V and 0 bases at J, with 13 bases between the two ends. The CDR3 runs 15 residues. The CDR3 loop is CASSRYRDGSYEQYF. The DNA for the CDR3 is TGTGCCAGCAGCCGATATAGGGACGGCTCCTACGAGCAGTACTTC.